Detailed here is one TCR beta chain. In germline, CDR1 is SNHLY, CDR2 FYNNEI. V dropped 8 bases and J dropped 3 bases, with 11 bases sitting between them. This CDR3 is built from 12 residues. The sample originates from a study of T cell responses to AZD1222 COVID-19 vaccine. TCRdb's copy holds only in-frame clones and misses some; the assay was immunoSEQ multiplex PCR. Of more than 150,000 clones listed, around 87% are singletons. The sequenced sample was peripheral blood, obtained 28 days after the second AZD1222 dose. The chain carries TRBV2 and TRBJ2-7, with a weak D call TRBD2 (5 bases). The clonotype was recovered from an adult who received the AZD1222 COVID-19 vaccine. The CDR3 sequence is CASWSGSYEQYF. The CDR3 DNA reads as TGTGCCAGCTGGTCGGGGAGCTACGAGCAGTACTTC.